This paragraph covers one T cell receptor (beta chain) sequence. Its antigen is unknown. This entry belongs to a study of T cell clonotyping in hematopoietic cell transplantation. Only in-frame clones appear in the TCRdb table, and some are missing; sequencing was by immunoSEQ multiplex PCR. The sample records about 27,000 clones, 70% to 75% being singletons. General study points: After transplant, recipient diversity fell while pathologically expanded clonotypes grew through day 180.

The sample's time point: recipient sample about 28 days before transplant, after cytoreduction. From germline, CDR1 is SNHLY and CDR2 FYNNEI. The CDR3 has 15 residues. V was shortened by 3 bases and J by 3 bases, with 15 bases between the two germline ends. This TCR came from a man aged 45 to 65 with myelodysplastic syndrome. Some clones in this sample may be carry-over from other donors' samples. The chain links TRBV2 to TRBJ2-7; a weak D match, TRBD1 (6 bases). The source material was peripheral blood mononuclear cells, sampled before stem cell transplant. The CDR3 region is CASSETRDTFYEQYF. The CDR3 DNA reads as TGTGCCAGCAGTGAGACCCGGGACACTTTCTACGAGCAGTACTTC.